Listed below are T cell receptor beta chains from one sample, sequenced in a study of early stage breast cancer tumors. Using immunoSEQ multiplex PCR, the repertoire was profiled, and TCRdb retains in-frame clones only, with some absent. This repertoire shows more than 65,000 clones, less than 90% found once; its top ten account for around 5%. Sequencing used blood. These receptors were obtained from a person aged 40 to 50 with breast cancer. The CDR3 runs from the conserved cysteine through the conserved F or W. A D gene is named only where the DNA matches it firmly. Size tells how often a clone was seen (once, few, many) or the class of an expanded clone, and some rows leave it out.

j_call v_call clone_size d_call cdr3_aa cdr3_nt
TRBJ2-1 TRBV5-1 - - CASSLDPGTYNEQFF TGCGCCAGCAGCTTGGATCCAGGTACCTACAATGAGCAGTTCTTC
TRBJ2-3 TRBV6-5 - - CASSTPTGRGDTQYF TGTGCCAGCAGTACCCCGACCGGGCGTGGAGATACGCAGTATTTT
TRBJ1-6 TRBV5-1 - - CASSPGAGHSPLHF TGCGCCAGCAGCCCTGGAGCTGGGCATTCACCCCTCCACTTT
TRBJ2-3 TRBV29-1 - - CSVESGRDTQYF TGCAGCGTTGAGTCAGGGAGAGATACGCAGTATTTT
TRBJ2-3 TRBV19 - - CASSIDIRGSTDTQYF TGTGCCAGTAGTATAGATATTCGGGGGAGCACAGATACGCAGTATTTT
TRBJ1-5 TRBV28 - - CASSFTGFDDQPQHF TGTGCCAGCAGTTTCACAGGGTTTGACGATCAGCCCCAGCATTTT
TRBJ2-5 TRBV2 - TRBD2 CASRPTSGRETQYF TGTGCCAGCAGGCCGACTAGCGGGAGGGAGACCCAGTACTTC
TRBJ2-7 TRBV19 - - CASSIDLADSYEQYF TGTGCCAGTAGTATAGATTTAGCGGACTCCTACGAGCAGTACTTC
TRBJ2-2 TRBV7-8 - TRBD1 CASSSWDRNTGELFF TGTGCCAGCAGCTCATGGGACAGAAACACCGGGGAGCTGTTTTTT
TRBJ1-4 TRBV5-4 - - CASSLDGTNEKLFF TGTGCCAGCAGCTTGGACGGGACTAATGAAAAACTGTTTTTT
TRBJ1-5 TRBV27 - - CASSPRPSQPQHF TGTGCCAGCAGTCCCAGGCCTAGCCAGCCCCAGCATTTT
TRBJ2-3 TRBV18 - TRBD1 CASTGQGAADTQYF TGTGCCAGCACCGGACAGGGGGCAGCAGATACGCAGTATTTT
TRBJ2-5 TRBV12-5 - TRBD2 CASGLVQGGMETQYF TGTGCTAGTGGTTTGGTTCAGGGAGGGATGGAGACCCAGTACTTC
TRBJ1-2 TRBV6-5 few - CASSYSQTVYGYTF TGTGCCAGCAGTTACTCCCAGACAGTCTATGGCTACACCTTC
TRBJ2-7 TRBV18 - - CASSPGTTRSSYEQYF TGTGCCAGCTCCCCCGGGACAACTCGGAGCTCCTACGAGCAGTACTTC
TRBJ1-5 TRBV27 - TRBD1 CASSLTGFLNQPQHF TGTGCCAGCAGTCTGACAGGGTTCCTCAATCAGCCCCAGCATTTT
TRBJ2-7 TRBV4-1 - TRBD2 CASSQARTSGRDEQYF TGCGCCAGCAGCCAAGCCCGGACTAGCGGGAGGGACGAGCAGTACTTC
TRBJ2-7 TRBV9 few - CASSPRGQPSDYEQYF TGTGCCAGCAGCCCAAGAGGACAGCCCTCCGACTACGAGCAGTACTTC
TRBJ1-5 TRBV23-1 - - CASSRGGPRRGACNQPQHF TGCGCCAGCAGTCGCGGGGGACCCCGGAGGGGTGCGTGCAATCAGCCCCAGCATTTT
TRBJ1-2 TRBV28 once TRBD1 CASSSTTGPRRGYTF TGTGCCAGCAGTTCGACGACAGGGCCAAGGCGGGGCTACACCTTC
TRBJ2-1 TRBV7-9 - TRBD1 CASSPGTAEANEQFF TGTGCCAGCAGCCCCGGGACAGCCGAGGCCAATGAGCAGTTCTTC
TRBJ2-5 TRBV15 - TRBD1 CATERDRVGETQYF TGTGCCACCGAGCGGGACAGGGTCGGGGAGACCCAGTACTTC
TRBJ2-7 TRBV6-5 - - CASSYSGLLGYEQYF TGTGCCAGCAGTTACTCGGGACTTTTAGGTTACGAGCAGTACTTC